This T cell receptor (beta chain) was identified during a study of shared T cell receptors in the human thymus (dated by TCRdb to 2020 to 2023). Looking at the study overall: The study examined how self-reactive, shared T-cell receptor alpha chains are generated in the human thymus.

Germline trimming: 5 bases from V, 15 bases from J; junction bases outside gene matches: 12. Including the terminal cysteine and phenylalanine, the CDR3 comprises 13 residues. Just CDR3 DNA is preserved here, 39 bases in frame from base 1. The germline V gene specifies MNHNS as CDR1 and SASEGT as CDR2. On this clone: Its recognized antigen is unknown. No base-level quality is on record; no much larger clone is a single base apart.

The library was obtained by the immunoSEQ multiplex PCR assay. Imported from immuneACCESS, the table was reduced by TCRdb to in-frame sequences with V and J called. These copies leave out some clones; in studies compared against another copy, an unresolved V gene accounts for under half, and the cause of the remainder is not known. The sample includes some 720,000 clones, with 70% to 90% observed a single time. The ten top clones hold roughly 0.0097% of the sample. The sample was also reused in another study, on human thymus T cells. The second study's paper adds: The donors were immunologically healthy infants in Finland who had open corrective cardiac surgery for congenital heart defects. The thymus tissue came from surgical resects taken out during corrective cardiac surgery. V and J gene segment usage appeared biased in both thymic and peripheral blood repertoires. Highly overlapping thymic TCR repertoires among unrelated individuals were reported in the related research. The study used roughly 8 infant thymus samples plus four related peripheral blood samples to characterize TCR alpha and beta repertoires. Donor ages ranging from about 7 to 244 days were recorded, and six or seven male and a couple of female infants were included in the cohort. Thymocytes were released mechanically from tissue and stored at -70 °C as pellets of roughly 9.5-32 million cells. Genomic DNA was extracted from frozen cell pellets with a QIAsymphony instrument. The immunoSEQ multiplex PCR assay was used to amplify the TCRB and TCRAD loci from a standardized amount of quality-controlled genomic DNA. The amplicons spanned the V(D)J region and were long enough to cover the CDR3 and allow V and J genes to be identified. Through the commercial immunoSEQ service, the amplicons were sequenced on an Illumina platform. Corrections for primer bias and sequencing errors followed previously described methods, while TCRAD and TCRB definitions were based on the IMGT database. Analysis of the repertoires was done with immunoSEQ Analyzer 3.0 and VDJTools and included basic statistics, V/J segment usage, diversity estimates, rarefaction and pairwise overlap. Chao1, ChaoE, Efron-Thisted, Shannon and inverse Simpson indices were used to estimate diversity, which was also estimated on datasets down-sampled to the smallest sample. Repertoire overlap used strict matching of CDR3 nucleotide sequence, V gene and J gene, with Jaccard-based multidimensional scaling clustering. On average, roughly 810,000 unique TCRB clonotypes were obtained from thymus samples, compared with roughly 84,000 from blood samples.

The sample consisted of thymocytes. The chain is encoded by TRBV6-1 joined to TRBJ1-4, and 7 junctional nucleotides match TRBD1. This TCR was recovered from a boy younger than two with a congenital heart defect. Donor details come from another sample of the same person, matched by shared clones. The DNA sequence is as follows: TGTGCCAGCAGTCCCCGGCGAGGGGGCAGCGTGTTTTTT. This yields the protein CASSPRRGGSVFF.